This record looks at one TCR beta chain sequence and its context. This record belongs to a study of blood T cells in healthy people across ages. Germline CDR1 MNHEY, CDR2 SMNVEV (reference sequence). V lost 4 bases to trimming and J lost 0 bases; unmatched junction nucleotides: 7. The CDR3 spans 17 residues. Next came a second PCR, run for about 6 to 12 cycles, which used a sample-barcoded 5' primer along with a J-beta primer mix. TCRdb ran MiXCR on the 5' RACE reads and lists one entry per CDR3 protein. The sample shows about 2 million distinct CDR3 sequences, about 50% of them seen only once. The sample consisted of blood. The chain carries TRBV27 and TRBJ2-5, with 11 bases aligning to TRBD2. The receptor's source is a woman between 40 and 50 years old in good health. CDR3 in amino acids: CASSSPSGGMYQETQYF. The CDR3 nucleotides read TGTGCCAGCAGTTCCCCTAGCGGGGGGATGTACCAAGAGACCCAGTACTTC.